This TCR beta chain stems from a study of OX40 agonist ivuxolimab in advanced cancers. Study at large: Enrolled patients in dose escalation had cancers that were hepatocellular carcinoma, melanoma, renal cell or head and neck cancer. General study points: It was also the case that some nonresponders had low normalized T-cell clonal expansion. Fewer expanded clones were found on average in CD4+ than in CD8+ T cells.

Worth noting for this clone: Its antigen remains unknown.

TCRdb's copy holds only in-frame clones and misses some; the assay was immunoSEQ multiplex PCR. This table has 70,000 to 85,000 clones, approximately 93% appearing once. CDR1 is LGHNA, CDR2 YNFKEQ, per germline. V gave up 4 bases and J gave up 5 bases, with 18 bases separating them. This CDR3 has 15 residues. The clonotype originates from an adult with an advanced solid tumor such as melanoma, head and neck, liver or kidney cancer. The source material was CD4+ or CD8+ T cells sorted from blood, sampled in a trial of the OX40 agonist ivuxolimab. This chain connects TRBV4-2 to TRBJ2-7, with TRBD2 as a possible D gene (5 bases). As DNA, the CDR3 is TGTGCCAGCAGCCCAGTGGATCGAGCGGTGGACGAGCAGTACTTC. Encoded protein: CASSPVDRAVDEQYF.